This T cell receptor beta chain was recovered during a study of human T cells and chemical hapten exposure. Study summary: Patients, chiefly female, had alopecia areata, totalis or universalis.

This clonotype occurred a few times. TCRdb re-called the RACE reads with MiXCR, one entry per CDR3 protein. The sample shows around 120,000 distinct CDR3 sequences, roughly 14% of them seen only once. Time point given: pre-sensitization, week 0. Indicated treatment: therapeutic diphenylcyclopropenone sensitization with weekly scalp DPC. The sequencing here drew on whole blood, taken in connection with sensitization to the hapten diphenylcyclopropenone (DPC). This TCR derives from a woman aged 18 to 35 with alopecia areata. Some clones in this sample may be carry-over from other donors' samples.

The CDR3, as DNA: TGTGCCAGCAGCTTAGGTCCCCGAGTGGAGCTGTTTTTT. It specifies CASSLGPRVELFF. The chain has TRBV7-9 and TRBJ2-2; D call uncertain. The CDR3 has 13 amino acids. Trimming stripped 1 base from V and 10 bases from J, with 10 bases between. The germline V gene has CDR1 SEHNR and CDR2 FQNEAQ (reference sequence). Drawing the rest from reference TRBV7-9 and TRBJ2-2, the complete variable domain is DTGVSQNPRHKITKRGQNVTFRCDPISEHNRLYWYRQTLGQGPEFLTYFQNEAQLEKSRLLSDRFSAERPKGSFSTLEIQRTEQGDSAMYLCASSLGPRVELFFGEGSRLTVL.